This TCR beta chain was documented in a study of response to subunit inactivated influenza vaccine. One entry per CDR3 protein results from TCRdb running MiXCR on the RT-PCR reads. The data hold roughly 570,000 distinct CDR3 sequences, with approximately 14% observed a single time. Study-wide results and caveats: The authors suggested that few new T cells are recruited per seasonal influenza vaccination.

The ends lost 8 bases at V and 7 bases at J; junction bases unmatched: 9. The CDR3 totals 15 residues. Germline V gives CDR1 MNHNS, CDR2 SASEGT. Points on this clonotype: Its cognate antigen is unknown.

The gene calls are TRBV6-1 and TRBJ2-2; TRBD2 matches 11 bases. This receptor was identified in a man aged 50 to 60 who received an inactivated influenza vaccine. The sample in question was PBMCs from blood, obtained less than 13 days after vaccination. CDR3 sequence: CASGRGTSGGGELFF. For the CDR3, the DNA is TGTGCCAGCGGCCGAGGGACTAGCGGTGGCGGGGAGCTGTTTTTT.